The rows below give T cell receptor beta chains drawn from one sample of a study of blood T cell repertoires in COVID-19. Sequencing was performed with immunoSEQ multiplex PCR; in TCRdb, only in-frame clones are kept and a portion is missing. The data show around 280,000 clones, roughly 90% seen once. The specimen sequenced was peripheral blood. These receptors were collected from a woman between 45 and 65 years old who had recovered from COVID-19. The conserved cysteine and the conserved F or W are not part of the CDR3 here.

v_gene	j_gene	CDR3aa
TRBV7-2	TRBJ2-3	ASSLFWPPGDTQY
TRBV7-2	TRBJ2-7	ASSLSGSYEQY
TRBV7-3	TRBJ2-1	ASSFGGSYNEQF
TRBV30	TRBJ1-2	ALPDRGHGYT
TRBV7-9	TRBJ2-5	ASSLGRGRKTQY
TRBV29-1	TRBJ2-7	SASDGGNEQY
TRBV2	TRBJ1-2	ASSDPYYGYT
TRBV7-8	TRBJ2-7	ASSPRTGALYEQY
TRBV6-5	TRBJ2-3	ASSYGDTQY
TRBV28	TRBJ1-1	AVDRAGVNTEAF
TRBV6-6	TRBJ2-7	ASSYRATTESEQY
TRBV6-5	TRBJ1-1	ASSYSGTGAEAF
TRBV9	TRBJ1-2	ASSPRPQTVPRRDCGYT
TRBV18	TRBJ1-2	ASSPRGTDYGYT
TRBV12-3/TRBV12-4	TRBJ2-7	ASRFVGSEQY
TRBV19	TRBJ2-3	ASSIVGGGALDTQY
TRBV30	TRBJ2-7	AWSGRLSYEQY
TRBV6-2/TRBV6-3	TRBJ1-6	ASSDRGRYSPLH
TRBV19	TRBJ1-2	ASSPRGTNYGYT
TRBV29-1	TRBJ1-1	SVRWTGWEAF
TRBV7-8	TRBJ1-1	ASSLPTPEAF
TRBV18	TRBJ1-2	ASSPAGTGNLGGYGYT
TRBV7-9	TRBJ2-2	ASSTPWPSGEFPGELF
TRBV7-2	TRBJ2-3	ASSYLSSTDTQY
TRBV11-2	TRBJ1-1	ASSLGPGLVSEAF
TRBV19	TRBJ2-7	ASSMAGTGGRYEQY
TRBV5-1	TRBJ2-1	ASSLLRGGHNEQF
TRBV19	TRBJ2-5	ASTRRKGFKETQY
TRBV6-2/TRBV6-3	TRBJ2-5	ASSYPLGQATQETQY
TRBV30	TRBJ2-1	AWTFTPSWNEQF
TRBV5-5	TRBJ1-2	ASTRDRANYGYT
TRBV5-6	TRBJ1-2	ASSLVERGYT
TRBV5-1	TRBJ1-1	ASSLAGGNTEAF
TRBV24-1	TRBJ1-5	ATSDPADRGNSNQPQH
TRBV5-1	TRBJ2-4	ASSLVPGGQNIQY